Below, one TCR beta chain is given with its context. Antigen: not known. TCRdb's copy holds only in-frame clones and misses some; the assay was immunoSEQ multiplex PCR. The sample lists 15,000 to 25,000 clones, approximately 80% occurring once. The data were taken from a study of PD-1 blockade in mismatch repair-deficient tumors. Trimming cost V 6 bases and J 7 bases, with 15 bases left between them. The CDR3 sequence is 13 residues long. Germline CDR1 is SGHTA and CDR2 is FQGNSA. Every patient had mismatch repair deficiency by PCR or immunohistochemistry. A few pembrolizumab responders had their TCRs sequenced. Study-level points and caveats: Rapid post-treatment expansion, then contraction, generally preceding radiologic response, marked tumor-resident clones.

Specimen: PBMCs, collected 52 weeks after starting pembrolizumab. The chain couples TRBV7-2 to TRBJ1-1; TRBD1 is a possible D gene (6 bases). The sequence came from an adult with mismatch repair-deficient cancer. For the CDR3, the DNA is TGTGCCAGCAGTCCGGACAGAGGAGATGAAGCTTTCTTT. Protein sequence: CASSPDRGDEAFF.